In its sample, the clone carrying this T cell receptor (beta chain) was seen once. No cell fractionation was done, so the repertoire covers all unsorted peripheral blood T cells. cDNA was made from 400 to 500 ng RNA using alpha and beta constant primers. Separate chain-specific third strand synthesis with multiplexing indices produced the alpha and beta libraries. A 12-nucleotide barcode per molecule came from two concatenated random hexamers added pre-amplification. TCRdb processed the 5' RACE reads anew with MiXCR; each CDR3 protein has one entry. Of some 17,000 distinct CDR3 sequences in the sample, 10% are singletons; the top ten hold approximately 3.1%. This sample was taken from a study of HIV-infected patients and healthy controls. This CDR3 region has 15 residues. V shed 7 bases, J shed 8 bases, and the junction held 14 bases outside the gene matches. Germline CDR1 MNHEY, CDR2 SMNVEV (reference sequence).

The receptor comes from an adult in good health. The rearrangement uses TRBV27 and TRBJ2-3; TRBD2 matches 8 bases. Sequencing used blood. In nucleotides, the CDR3 is TGTGCCAGCACCCCATCAGCGGGAGTAGGGGGTACGCAGTATTTT. Translated, it gives CASTPSAGVGGTQYF.